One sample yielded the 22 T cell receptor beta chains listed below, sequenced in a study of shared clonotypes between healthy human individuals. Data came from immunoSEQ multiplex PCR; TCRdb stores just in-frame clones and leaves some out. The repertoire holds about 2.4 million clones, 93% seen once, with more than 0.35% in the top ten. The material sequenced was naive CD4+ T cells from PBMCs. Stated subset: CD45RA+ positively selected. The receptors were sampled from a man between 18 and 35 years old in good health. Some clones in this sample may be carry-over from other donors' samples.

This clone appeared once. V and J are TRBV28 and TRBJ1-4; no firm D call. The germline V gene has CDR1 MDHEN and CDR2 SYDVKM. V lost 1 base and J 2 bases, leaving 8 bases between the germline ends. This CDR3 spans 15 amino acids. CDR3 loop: CASSLYRGTNEKLFF. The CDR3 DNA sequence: TGTGCCAGCAGTTTATATCGCGGGACTAATGAAAAACTGTTTTTT.

Here the CDR3 reads CASSPTGTGYTF. CDR3 nucleotide sequence: TGTGCCAGCAGTCCCACCGGGACCGGCTACACCTTC. The chain carries TRBV28 and TRBJ1-2; D is perhaps TRBD1 (5 bases). The CDR3 length is 12 residues. CDR1 is MDHEN, CDR2 SYDVKM, per germline. Trimming stripped 5 bases from V and 8 bases from J, with 12 bases between.

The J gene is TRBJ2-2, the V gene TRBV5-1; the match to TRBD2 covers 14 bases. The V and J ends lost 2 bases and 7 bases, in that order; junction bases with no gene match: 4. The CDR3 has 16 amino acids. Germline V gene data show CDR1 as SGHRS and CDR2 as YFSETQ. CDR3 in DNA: TGCGCCAGCAGCTTCGGGACTAGCGGGAGTATCGGGGAGCTGTTTTTT. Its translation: CASSFGTSGSIGELFF.

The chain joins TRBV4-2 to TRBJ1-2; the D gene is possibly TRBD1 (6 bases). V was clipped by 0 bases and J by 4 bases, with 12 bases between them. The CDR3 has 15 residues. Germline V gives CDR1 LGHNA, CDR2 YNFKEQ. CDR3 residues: CASSQEWDTLYGYTF. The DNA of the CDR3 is TGTGCCAGCAGCCAAGAGTGGGACACACTCTATGGCTACACCTTC.

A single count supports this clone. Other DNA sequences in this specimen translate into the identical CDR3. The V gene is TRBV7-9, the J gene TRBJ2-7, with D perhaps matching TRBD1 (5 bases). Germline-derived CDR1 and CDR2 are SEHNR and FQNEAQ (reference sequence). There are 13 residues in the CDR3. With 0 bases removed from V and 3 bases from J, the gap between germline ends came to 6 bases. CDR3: CASSLAGVYEQYF. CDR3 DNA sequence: TGTGCCAGCAGCTTAGCAGGGGTCTACGAGCAGTACTTC.

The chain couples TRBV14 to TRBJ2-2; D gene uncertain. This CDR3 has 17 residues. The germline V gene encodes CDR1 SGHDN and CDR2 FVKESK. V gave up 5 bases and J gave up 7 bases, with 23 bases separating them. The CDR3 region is CASSFLTSTGAHGELFF. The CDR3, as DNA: TGTGCCAGCAGCTTTCTTACCTCCACCGGCGCCCACGGGGAGCTGTTTTTT. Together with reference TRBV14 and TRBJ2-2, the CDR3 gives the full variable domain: EAGVTQFPSHSVIEKGQTVTLRCDPISGHDNLYWYRRVMGKEIKFLLHFVKESKQDESGMPNNRFLAERTGGTYSTLKVQPAELEDSGVYFCASSFLTSTGAHGELFFGEGSRLTVL.

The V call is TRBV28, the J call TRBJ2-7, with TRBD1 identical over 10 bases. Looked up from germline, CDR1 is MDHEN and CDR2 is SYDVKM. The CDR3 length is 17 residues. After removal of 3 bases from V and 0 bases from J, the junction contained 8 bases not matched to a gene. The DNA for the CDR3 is TGTGCCAGCAGTTTGTACGGGACAGGGGCGAGCTCCTACGAGCAGTACTTC. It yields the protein CASSLYGTGASSYEQYF. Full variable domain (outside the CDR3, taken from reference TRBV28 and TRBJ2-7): DVKVTQSSRYLVKRTGEKVFLECVQDMDHENMFWYRQDPGLGLRLIYFSYDVKMKEKGDIPEGYSVSREKKERFSLILESASTNQTSMYLCASSLYGTGASSYEQYFGPGTRLTVT.

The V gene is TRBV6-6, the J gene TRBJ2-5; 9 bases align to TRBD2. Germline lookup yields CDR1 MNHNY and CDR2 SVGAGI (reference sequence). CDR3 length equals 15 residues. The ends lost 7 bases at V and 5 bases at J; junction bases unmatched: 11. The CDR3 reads CASTPLREGGETQYF. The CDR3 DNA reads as TGTGCCAGCACCCCCTTGCGGGAGGGGGGGGAGACCCAGTACTTC.

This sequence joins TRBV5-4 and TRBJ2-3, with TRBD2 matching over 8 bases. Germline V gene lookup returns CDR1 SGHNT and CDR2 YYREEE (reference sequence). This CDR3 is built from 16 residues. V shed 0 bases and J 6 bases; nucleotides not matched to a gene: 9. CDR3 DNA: TGTGCCAGCAGCTTGGGCCTAGCGGGTTCCTTGGATACGCAGTATTTT. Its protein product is CASSLGLAGSLDTQYF.

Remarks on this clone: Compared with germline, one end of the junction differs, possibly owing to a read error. The CDR3 region has the DNA TGTACCAGCAGCTTAGATTGGGCTAACACTGAAGCTTTCTTT. Encoded protein: CTSSLDWANTEAFF. The genes are TRBV11-2 and TRBJ1-1; no reliable D call. In germline, CDR1 is SGHAT, CDR2 FQNNGV. The CDR3 is made up of 14 amino acids.

The chain's CDR3 is CASRPQGTTIAFF. In DNA, the CDR3 is TGTGCCAGCAGACCCCAAGGCACTACGATAGCTTTCTTT. The chain combines TRBV6-5 with TRBJ1-1; D unresolved. V was shortened by 6 bases and J by 10 bases, with 18 bases between the two germline ends. Per germline, CDR1 MNHEY and CDR2 SVGAGI. The CDR3 sequence is 13 residues long.

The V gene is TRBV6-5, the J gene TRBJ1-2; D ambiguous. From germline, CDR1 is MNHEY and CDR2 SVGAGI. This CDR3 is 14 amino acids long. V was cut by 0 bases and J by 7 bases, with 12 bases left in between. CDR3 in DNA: TGTGCCAGCAGTTACTCATTCGGCGCATCTGGCTACACCTTC. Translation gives CASSYSFGASGYTF.

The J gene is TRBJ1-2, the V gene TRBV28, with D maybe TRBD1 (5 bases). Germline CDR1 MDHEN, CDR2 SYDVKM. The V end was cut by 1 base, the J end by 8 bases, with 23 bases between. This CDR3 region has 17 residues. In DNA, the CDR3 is TGTGCCAGCAGTTTATCGCGGGAACCTTGGGGCAGGGCCGGCTACACCTTC. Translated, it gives CASSLSREPWGRAGYTF.

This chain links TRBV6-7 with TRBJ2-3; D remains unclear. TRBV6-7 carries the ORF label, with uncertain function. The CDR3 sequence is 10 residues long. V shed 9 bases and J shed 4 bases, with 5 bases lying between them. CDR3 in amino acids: CARTPDTQYF. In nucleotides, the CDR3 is TGTGCCAGAACCCCAGATACGCAGTATTTT.

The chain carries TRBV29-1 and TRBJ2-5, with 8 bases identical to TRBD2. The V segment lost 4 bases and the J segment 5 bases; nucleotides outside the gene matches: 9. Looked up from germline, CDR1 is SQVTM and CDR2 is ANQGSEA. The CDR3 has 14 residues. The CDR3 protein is CSVGLGLVMETQYF. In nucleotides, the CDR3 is TGCAGCGTTGGATTGGGACTAGTTATGGAGACCCAGTACTTC.

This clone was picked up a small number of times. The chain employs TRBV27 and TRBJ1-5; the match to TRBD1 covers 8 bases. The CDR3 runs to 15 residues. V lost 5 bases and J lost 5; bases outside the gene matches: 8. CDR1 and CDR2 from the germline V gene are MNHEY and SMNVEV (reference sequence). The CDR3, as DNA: TGTGCCAGCAGTGCGCGGACAGGGTCAGATCAGCCCCAGCATTTT. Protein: CASSARTGSDQPQHF.

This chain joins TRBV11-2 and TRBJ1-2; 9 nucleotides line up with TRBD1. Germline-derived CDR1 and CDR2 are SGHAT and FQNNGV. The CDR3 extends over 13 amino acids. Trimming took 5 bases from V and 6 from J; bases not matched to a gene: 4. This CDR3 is CASSPRTGDGYTF. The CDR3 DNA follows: TGTGCCAGCAGCCCGAGGACAGGGGATGGCTACACCTTC.

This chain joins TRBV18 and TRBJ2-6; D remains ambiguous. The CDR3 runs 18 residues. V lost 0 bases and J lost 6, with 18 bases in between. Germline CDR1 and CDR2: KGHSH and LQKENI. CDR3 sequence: CASSPPFYGLGKANVLTF. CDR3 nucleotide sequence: TGTGCCAGCTCACCACCGTTTTATGGGTTGGGAAAGGCCAACGTCCTGACTTTC. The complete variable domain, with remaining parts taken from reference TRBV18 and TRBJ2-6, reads NAGVMQNPRHLVRRRGQEARLRCSPMKGHSHVYWYRQLPEEGLKFMVYLQKENIIDESGMPKERFSAEFPKEGPSILRIQQVVRGDSAAYFCASSPPFYGLGKANVLTFGAGSRLTVL.

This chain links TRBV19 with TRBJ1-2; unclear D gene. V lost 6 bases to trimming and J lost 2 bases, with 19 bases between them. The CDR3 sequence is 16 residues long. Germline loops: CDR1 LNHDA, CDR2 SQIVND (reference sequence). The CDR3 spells CASRRNYQGLNYGYTF. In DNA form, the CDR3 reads TGTGCCAGTAGGAGAAACTACCAAGGATTGAACTATGGCTACACCTTC.

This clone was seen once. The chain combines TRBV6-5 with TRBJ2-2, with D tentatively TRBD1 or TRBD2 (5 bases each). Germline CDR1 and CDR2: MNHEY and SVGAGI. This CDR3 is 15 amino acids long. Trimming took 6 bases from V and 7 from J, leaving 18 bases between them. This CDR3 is CASRKPGQPGGELFF. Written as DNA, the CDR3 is TGTGCCAGCAGGAAACCGGGGCAACCGGGCGGGGAGCTGTTTTTT.

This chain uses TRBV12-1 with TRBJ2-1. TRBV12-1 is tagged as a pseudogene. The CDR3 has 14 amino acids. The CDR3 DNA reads TGTGCCAGCAGCTTTCGTACGTTGTTCAATGAGCAGTTCTTC. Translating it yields CASSFRTLFNEQFF.

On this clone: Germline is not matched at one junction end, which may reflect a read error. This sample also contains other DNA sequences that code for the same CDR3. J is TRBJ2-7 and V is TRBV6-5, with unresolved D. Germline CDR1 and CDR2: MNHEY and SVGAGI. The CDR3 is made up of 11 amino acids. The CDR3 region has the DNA TGTGCCAGCAGTTACTCCCACGAGCAGTACTTC. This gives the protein CASSYSHEQYF.